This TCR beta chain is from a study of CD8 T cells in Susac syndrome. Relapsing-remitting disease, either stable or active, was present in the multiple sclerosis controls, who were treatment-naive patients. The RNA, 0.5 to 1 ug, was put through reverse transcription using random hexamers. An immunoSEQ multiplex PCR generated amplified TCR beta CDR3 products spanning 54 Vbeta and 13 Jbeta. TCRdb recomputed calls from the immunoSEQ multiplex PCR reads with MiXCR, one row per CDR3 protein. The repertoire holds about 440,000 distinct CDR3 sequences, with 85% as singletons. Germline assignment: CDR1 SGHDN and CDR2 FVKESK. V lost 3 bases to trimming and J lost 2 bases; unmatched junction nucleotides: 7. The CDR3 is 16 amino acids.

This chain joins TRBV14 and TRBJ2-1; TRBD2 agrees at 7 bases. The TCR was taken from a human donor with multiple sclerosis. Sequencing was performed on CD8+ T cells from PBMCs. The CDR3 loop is CASSHMGGSAYNEQFF. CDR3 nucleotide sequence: TGTGCCAGCAGCCATATGGGCGGGAGCGCCTACAATGAGCAGTTCTTC. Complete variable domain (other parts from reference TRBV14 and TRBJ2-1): EAGVTQFPSHSVIEKGQTVTLRCDPISGHDNLYWYRRVMGKEIKFLLHFVKESKQDESGMPNNRFLAERTGGTYSTLKVQPAELEDSGVYFCASSHMGGSAYNEQFFGPGTRLTVL.